This T cell receptor beta chain was found in a study of regulatory T cells in long-lasting Graves disease. To make TCR beta libraries, researchers used iRepertoire HTBI primers and Arm-PCR of CDR3 regions. TCRdb passed the multiplex PCR reads through MiXCR, listing each CDR3 protein once. The table shows about 560,000 distinct CDR3 sequences, with roughly 15% occurring only once. Time point reported: newly diagnosed GD, antithyroid drugs for less than 3 months. RNA extracted from PBMCs served as the sequencing template. The CDR3 covers 15 residues. V was pared by 5 bases and J by 7 bases, with 11 bases of the junction left unmatched. The germline V gene encodes CDR1 SGHRS and CDR2 YFSETQ. This clonotype appeared many times. These data also featured in a second study, about T cells in Graves' hyperthyroidism and ophthalmopathy.

The clonotype was recovered from a man aged 18 to 35 with Graves disease. The chain uses TRBV5-1 and TRBJ2-1, with 8 positions matching TRBD1. Sequencing used peripheral blood mononuclear cells (PBMCs), obtained at new diagnosis, from a patient treated with antithyroid drugs. The DNA for the CDR3 is TGCGCCAGCAGTCAGGGGGCCGTGGCGGAAAATGAGCAGTTCTTC. It specifies CASSQGAVAENEQFF.